The source of this T cell receptor (beta chain) is a study of beta chain features in type 1 diabetes. Findings of the study overall: For TCRB rearrangement, an influence of HLA type remained unresolved here. cDNA sequencing could over-represent cells with high TCR expression. Comparison showed that naive, central memory and Treg TCRB repertoires appeared more similar among patients than among healthy donors.

The investigators reverse transcribed all of the isolated RNA, so they sequenced expressed TCRB transcripts. Profiled with immunoSEQ multiplex PCR; TCRdb holds only in-frame clones, not every one. The sample lists approximately 120,000 clones, roughly 40% seen once, with approximately 0.065% in the top ten. CDR3 length: 15 amino acids. CDR1 and CDR2 from the germline V gene are MNHEY and SMNVEV (reference sequence). Trimming stripped 3 bases from V and 0 bases from J, with 11 bases between. Sorting that relied on CD45RO/CCR7/CD25/CD127/CD95/CD27 yielded CD4+ naive, central memory, regulatory and stem cell-like memory cells. A word on this clone: Its antigen remains unidentified.

The TCR was taken from a woman between 18 and 30 years old in good health. Specimen: stem cell memory CD4+ T cells from blood. The J gene is TRBJ1-2, the V gene TRBV27; D is unresolved. Written as DNA, the CDR3 is TGTGCCAGCAGTTTTTACCCAGGTCCTAACTATGGCTACACCTTC. Translating gives CASSFYPGPNYGYTF.